This passage covers 27 T cell receptor beta chains from one sample sequenced in a study of T cell clonality in common variable immunodeficiency. Sequencing used immunoSEQ multiplex PCR; TCRdb keeps in-frame clones, though not all of them. The sample holds around 57,000 clones, and no clone turns up only once. Specimen: peripheral blood mononuclear cells. The receptor source for this set is a person between 18 and 75 years old in good health.

This clone was counted ten times or more. The CDR3 end is not reached by the read, which stops 3 residues before it; the germline J gene fills it in. This chain joins TRBV19 and TRBJ2-1; 7 positions match TRBD1. V lost 6 bases to trimming and J lost 4 bases; unmatched junction nucleotides: 15. The CDR3 is made up of 17 amino acids. Germline V CDR1 and CDR2: LNHDA, SQIVND (reference sequence). The CDR3: CASSPPQAGTAYNEQFF. The DNA read from the CDR3 is TGTGCCAGTAGCCCACCCCAGGCCGGGACAGCTTACAATGAG.

Details on this clone: The read ends 3 residues shy of where the CDR3 ends; the end is completed using the germline J gene. The chain employs TRBV11-2 and TRBJ2-5; a possible D gene is TRBD1 (6 bases). V was pared by 5 bases and J by 2 bases, with 15 bases between. Per the germline V gene, CDR1 is SGHAT and CDR2 is FQNNGV. This CDR3 is built from 15 residues. This CDR3 is CASSAPNRDQETQYF. Partial CDR3 DNA: TGTGCCAGCAGCGCACCCAACAGGGATCAAGAGACC.

This clone was seen many times. The sequence runs out 3 residues before the end of the CDR3; the remainder is reconstructed from the germline J gene. This chain links TRBV6-2 or TRBV6-3 with TRBJ2-2, with D tentatively TRBD1 (6 bases). Germline CDR1 and CDR2: MNHEY and SVGEGT. The CDR3 sequence is 15 residues long. Trimming took off 1 base at V and 1 base at J, with 7 bases between the two ends. CDR3 bases read: TGTGCCAGCAGTTACTGGGGGCTGAACACCGGGGAG. Its protein is CASSYWGLNTGE. In full, the CDR3 is CASSYWGLNTGELFF.

This clone was detected many times. At one of its ends the junction is not consistent with the germline gene, which may arise from a read error. The read ends 3 residues early relative to the CDR3; the germline J gene fills the gap. This sequence joins TRBV4-2 and TRBJ2-2; possibly TRBD2 for D (6 bases). In germline, CDR1 is LGHNA, CDR2 YNFKEQ. The CDR3 has 17 residues. The covered CDR3 bases are TGCGCCAGCAGCCAAGCCGAAGGAGGGGATAACACCGGGGAG. It is translated as CASSQAEGGDNTGE. The whole CDR3 protein is CASSQAEGGDNTGELFF.

The sample holds a few counts of this clone. The sequence runs out 3 residues before the end of the CDR3; the remainder is reconstructed from the germline J gene. The V and J genes are TRBV7-8 and TRBJ2-1; tentatively, D is TRBD2 (6 bases). This CDR3 region has 17 residues. The ends were cut back, 0 bases at V and 0 bases at J, with 12 bases in the middle. Germline-derived CDR1 and CDR2 are SGHVS and FQNEAQ. The CDR3 DNA, read in part, is TGTGCCAGCAGCTTAGCCCATCCGGGGGTCTCCTACAATGAG. As protein: CASSLAHPGVSYNE. The full CDR3 sequence reads CASSLAHPGVSYNEQFF. Full variable domain (rest looked up from reference TRBV7-8 and TRBJ2-1): GAGVSQSPRYKVAKRGQDVALRCDPISGHVSLFWYQQALGQGPEFLTYFQNEAQLDKSGLPSDRFFAERPEGSVSTLKIQRTQQEDSAVYLCASSLAHPGVSYNEQFFGPGTRLTVL.

Comment on this clone: The CDR3 end lies 3 residues beyond the end of the read and is filled in from the germline J gene. The chain uses TRBV2 and TRBJ2-3, with TRBD2 matching over 10 bases. Germline trimming cut 5 bases from V and 1 base from J; bases unmatched to any gene: 3. The CDR3 is 15 residues long. Germline V gene sequence: CDR1 SNHLY, CDR2 FYNNEI. The CDR3 reads CASSKSGRGTDTQYF. Incomplete CDR3 DNA: TGTGCCAGCAGTAAAAGCGGGAGGGGCACAGATACG. Full variable domain (outside the CDR3, taken from reference TRBV2 and TRBJ2-3): EPEVTQTPSHQVTQMGQEVILRCVPISNHLYFYWYRQILGQKVEFLVSFYNNEISEKSEIFDDQFSVERPDGSNFTLKIRSTKLEDSAMYFCASSKSGRGTDTQYFGPGTRLTVL.

This clone occurred many times. Read coverage stops 3 residues before the CDR3 terminus; the germline J gene supplies the remainder. The chain uses TRBV13 and TRBJ1-6; 8 bases line up with TRBD1. Germline assignment: CDR1 PRHDT and CDR2 FYEKMQ (reference sequence). The CDR3 consists of 14 residues. The V and J ends lost 0 bases and 10 bases, in that order; junction bases with no gene match: 2. CDR3 sequence reads: CASSLGRGLSPLHF. The CDR3 DNA, read in part, is TGTGCCAGCAGCTTAGGCAGGGGGCTGTCACCC.

Ten or more counts support this clone. The CDR3 is cut off 3 residues early in the read; its end comes from the germline J gene. The chain recombines TRBV2 with TRBJ1-4, with 7 nucleotides matching TRBD1. Germline assignment: CDR1 SNHLY and CDR2 FYNNEI. The CDR3 loop spans 14 amino acids. The ends lost 6 bases at V and 5 bases at J; junction bases unmatched: 6. The CDR3 DNA, read in part, is TGTGCCAGCAGGGCCGGGACAGTCAATGAAAAA. Its protein product is CASRAGTVNEK. The complete CDR3 protein is CASRAGTVNEKLFF.

On this clone itself: The CDR3 end lies 3 residues beyond the end of the read and is filled in from the germline J gene. The chain joins TRBV18 to TRBJ2-2; a weak D match, TRBD1 (6 bases). This CDR3 spans 16 amino acids. V was clipped by 3 bases and J by 0 bases, with 11 bases between them. Germline V lookup: CDR1 KGHSH, CDR2 LQKENI. CDR3 region: CASSPRTVANTGELFF. The sequenced part of the CDR3 DNA is TGTGCCAGCTCACCCAGGACAGTCGCGAACACCGGGGAG.

This clone was observed at least ten times. The read finishes 3 residues shy of the CDR3 end, and the germline J gene is used to complete it. The rearrangement links TRBV28 to TRBJ1-2; 9 bases line up with TRBD1. The CDR3 is 14 residues long. The V and J ends lost 4 bases and 7 bases, in that order; junction bases with no gene match: 7. The V gene's germline CDR1 is MDHEN and CDR2 SYDVKM. The CDR3 DNA, read in part, is TGTGCCAGCAGTTATAATGGACAGGGGCTTGGC. This codes for CASSYNGQGLG. From start to end, the CDR3 is CASSYNGQGLGYTF.

This clone was counted many times. Sequencing ends 3 residues short of the CDR3 end; the germline J gene provides the rest. This rearrangement joins TRBV19 to TRBJ2-3; 11 bases line up with TRBD2. From germline, CDR1 is LNHDA and CDR2 SQIVND (reference sequence). V lost 4 bases and J lost 2; bases outside the gene matches: 14. This CDR3 has 19 residues. The CDR3 DNA, read in part, is TGTGCCAGTAGTAGAACTAGCGGGAGAAATCGAATCCACACAGATACG. Its translation is CASSRTSGRNRIHTDT. The whole CDR3 is CASSRTSGRNRIHTDTQYF.

This clone was seen only a few times. The CDR3 here is CASSPRTADEQYF. The CDR3 DNA, read in part, is TGTGCCAGCTCACCACGGACAGCGGACGAG. The chain carries TRBV18 and TRBJ2-7; weak D call: TRBD1 (6 bases). The CDR3 end lies 3 residues beyond the end of the read and is filled in from the germline J gene. The CDR3 spans 13 residues. The germline V and J ends were trimmed by 1 base and 5 bases, with 9 bases remaining between them. Per the germline V gene, CDR1 is KGHSH and CDR2 is LQKENI.

This clone was seen at least ten times. The read ends 3 residues early relative to the CDR3; the germline J gene fills the gap. The chain carries TRBV7-8 and TRBJ2-2; D call uncertain. The CDR3 runs to 12 residues. V lost 3 bases and J lost 7, with 6 bases in between. The V gene's germline CDR1 is SGHVS and CDR2 FQNEAQ. The covered CDR3 bases are TGTGCCAGCAGCTTCTCAGGCGGGGAG. This translates into CASSFSGGE. The CDR3 in full is CASSFSGGELFF.

In this sample, this clone turned up many times. Read sequence stops 3 residues before the CDR3 end, and the germline J gene provides the missing end. The chain joins TRBV11-2 to TRBJ2-3, with D unresolved. V was pared by 5 bases and J by 2 bases, with 14 bases between. Per germline, CDR1 SGHAT and CDR2 FQNNGV. CDR3 length: 15 residues. CDR3 DNA, as far as it was read: TGTGCCAGCAGCGATACTACTGAGTTCACAGATACG. Encoded protein: CASSDTTEFTDT. In full, the CDR3 reads CASSDTTEFTDTQYF.

This clone came up many times. The sequenced CDR3 bases are TGCAGCGTTGAATCAACAGGGGCGGGTGGC. Its translation is CSVESTGAGG. In full, the CDR3 reads CSVESTGAGGYTF. V usage is TRBV29-1 and J usage is TRBJ1-2; 7 bases agree with TRBD1. The read terminates 3 residues before the CDR3 end, so the remaining end is supplied by the germline J gene. J lost 7 bases, V lost 2 bases, and 7 bases had no gene match. The CDR3 consists of 13 residues. Germline V CDR1 and CDR2: SQVTM, ANQGSEA.

This clone was recorded at least ten times. The CDR3 extends 3 residues past the end of the read, so its final part is completed from the germline J gene. The chain uses TRBV28 and TRBJ1-4, with 11 bases matching TRBD1. CDR3 length: 16 residues. Looked up from germline, CDR1 is MDHEN and CDR2 is SYDVKM. Trimming took 4 bases from V and 0 from J; bases not matched to a gene: 1. Partial CDR3 DNA: TGTGCCAGCAGTTCGGGACAGGGGGCAACTAATGAAAAA. This translates into CASSSGQGATNEK. The CDR3 as a whole reads CASSSGQGATNEKLFF.

This clone was observed at least ten times. The read ends 3 residues early relative to the CDR3; the germline J gene fills the gap. This sequence joins TRBV20-1 and TRBJ2-5, with 15 bases fitting TRBD2. CDR3 size: 14 residues. CDR1 is DFQATT and CDR2 is SNEGSKA in the germline V gene (reference sequence). The V segment lost 6 bases and the J segment 5 bases; nucleotides outside the gene matches: 4. Incomplete CDR3 DNA: TGCAGTGCAGTCGGACTAGCGGGAGGGGAGACC. Its translation: CSAVGLAGGET. The whole CDR3 region reads CSAVGLAGGETQYF.

The sample holds many counts of this clone. The read falls 3 residues short of the CDR3 end, and the missing part is taken from the germline J gene. The chain employs TRBV5-1 and TRBJ2-3, with 14 bases aligning to TRBD2. Germline CDR1 and CDR2: SGHRS and YFSETQ. The CDR3 spans 17 residues. After removal of 4 bases from V and 4 bases from J, the junction contained 8 bases not matched to a gene. The CDR3 sequence is CASSPTPGLAGADTQYF. Incomplete CDR3 DNA: TGCGCCAGCAGCCCCACCCCGGGACTAGCGGGAGCAGATACG.

Ten or more counts support this clone. The read ends 3 residues early relative to the CDR3; the germline J gene fills the gap. The chain uses TRBV20-1 and TRBJ2-1; 12 nucleotides agree with TRBD2. Losses at the gene ends were 3 bases for V and 6 bases for J; bases not matched to a gene: 6. The germline CDR1 and CDR2 sequences are DFQATT and SNEGSKA (reference sequence). This CDR3 has 15 amino acids. The CDR3 is CSASLAGGPSNEQFF. The sequenced part of the CDR3 DNA is TGCAGTGCTAGTCTAGCGGGAGGGCCCAGCAATGAG.

This clone occurred many times. The read comes to an end 3 residues before the CDR3 does, leaving the germline J gene to fill in the end. The chain joins TRBV2 to TRBJ2-7; TRBD2 matches 7 bases. Germline V lookup: CDR1 SNHLY, CDR2 FYNNEI. There are 14 residues in the CDR3. V was clipped by 5 bases and J by 3 bases; unmatched bases: 7. The CDR3 reads CASSFTSADYEQYF. The part of the CDR3 DNA that was read is TGTGCCAGCAGTTTTACTAGCGCGGACTACGAG. The full variable domain, completed using reference TRBV2 and TRBJ2-7, is EPEVTQTPSHQVTQMGQEVILRCVPISNHLYFYWYRQILGQKVEFLVSFYNNEISEKSEIFDDQFSVERPDGSNFTLKIRSTKLEDSAMYFCASSFTSADYEQYFGPGTRLTVT.

This clone has a count of ten or more. The CDR3 end falls 3 residues outside the read, so it is completed with the germline J gene. V and J are TRBV28 and TRBJ2-2; TRBD2 agrees at 9 bases. Germline loops: CDR1 MDHEN, CDR2 SYDVKM. CDR3 length: 14 amino acids. J was trimmed by 5 bases and V by 6 bases; bases with no gene match: 4. CDR3 sequence: CASRKLAGTGELFF. Partial CDR3 DNA: TGTGCCAGCAGAAAACTAGCGGGTACCGGGGAG. The full variable domain, completed using reference TRBV28 and TRBJ2-2, is DVKVTQSSRYLVKRTGEKVFLECVQDMDHENMFWYRQDPGLGLRLIYFSYDVKMKEKGDIPEGYSVSREKKERFSLILESASTNQTSMYLCASRKLAGTGELFFGEGSRLTVL.

This clone was recorded at least ten times. The read falls 3 residues short of the CDR3 end, and the missing part is taken from the germline J gene. This chain links TRBV10-1 with TRBJ1-1; D possibly corresponds to TRBD1 (6 bases). The CDR3 runs 15 residues. Trimming shortened V by 4 bases and J by 5 bases, and 17 bases separated the two germline ends. Germline V gene lookup returns CDR1 WNHNN and CDR2 SYGVQD (reference sequence). The CDR3 sequence: CASSAGQGRQTEAFF. The CDR3 DNA, read in part, is TGCGCCAGCAGTGCCGGGCAGGGGCGACAGACTGAA.

At least ten counts were recorded for this clone. The read finishes 3 residues shy of the CDR3 end, and the germline J gene is used to complete it. The rearrangement links TRBV28 to TRBJ2-7, with 7 bases matching TRBD1. The V gene end was trimmed by 6 bases and the J gene end by 0 bases; junction bases not matched to a gene: 8. Germline CDR1 reads MDHEN; CDR2 reads SYDVKM. CDR3 size: 15 residues. CDR3 protein: CASRSPGTASYEQYF. Incomplete CDR3 DNA: TGTGCCAGCAGATCTCCCGGGACAGCCTCCTACGAG.

This clone was counted ten times or more. The sequenced fragment ends 3 residues before the CDR3 boundary, so the rest is inferred from the germline J gene. The V call is TRBV20-1, the J call TRBJ2-1; 9 nucleotides agree with TRBD2. Germline CDR1 reads DFQATT; CDR2 reads SNEGSKA (reference sequence). The CDR3 totals 16 residues. Trimming removed 4 bases from V and 7 bases from J; junction bases left unmatched: 14. The CDR3: CSAKGRGTSFSNEQFF. CDR3 DNA, as far as it was read: TGCAGTGCTAAAGGTCGAGGGACTAGCTTTTCGAATGAG.

This clone was observed a few times. The read finishes 3 residues shy of the CDR3 end, and the germline J gene is used to complete it. V and J are TRBV20-1 and TRBJ2-1, with a tentative D call TRBD2 (6 bases). Germline V lookup: CDR1 DFQATT, CDR2 SNEGSKA (reference sequence). The CDR3 is 20 residues long. Trimming left V 6 bases short and J 0 bases short, with 30 bases between. The CDR3 loop reads CSALSQLAGTSLRSYNEQFF. The part of the CDR3 DNA that was read is TGCAGTGCCCTATCTCAACTCGCGGGAACAAGCCTCCGCTCCTACAATGAG.

This clone was counted at least ten times. The sequenced CDR3 bases are TGTGCCAGCAGTTTATCAGGGCACTCCTACAATGAG. The encoded protein is CASSLSGHSYNE. The complete CDR3 sequence is CASSLSGHSYNEQFF. The chain couples TRBV28 to TRBJ2-1; possible D gene TRBD1, 5 bases. The CDR3 goes on 3 residues after the read ends, and that part is filled in from the germline J gene. There are 15 residues in the CDR3. V lost 1 base and J lost 0, with 7 bases in between. Germline V gene sequence: CDR1 MDHEN, CDR2 SYDVKM.

As concerns this clone: The read is 3 residues too short to cover the CDR3 end, so that end is filled in from the germline J gene. The genes are TRBV5-4 and TRBJ2-1; a weak D match, TRBD1 (5 bases). V lost 0 bases to trimming and J lost 3 bases, with 10 bases between them. From germline, CDR1 is SGHNT and CDR2 YYREEE (reference sequence). The CDR3 covers 15 residues. Incomplete CDR3 DNA: TGTGCCAGCAGCTTGGGGGGTCAGGGCTACAATGAG. As protein: CASSLGGQGYNE. The complete CDR3 reads CASSLGGQGYNEQFF.